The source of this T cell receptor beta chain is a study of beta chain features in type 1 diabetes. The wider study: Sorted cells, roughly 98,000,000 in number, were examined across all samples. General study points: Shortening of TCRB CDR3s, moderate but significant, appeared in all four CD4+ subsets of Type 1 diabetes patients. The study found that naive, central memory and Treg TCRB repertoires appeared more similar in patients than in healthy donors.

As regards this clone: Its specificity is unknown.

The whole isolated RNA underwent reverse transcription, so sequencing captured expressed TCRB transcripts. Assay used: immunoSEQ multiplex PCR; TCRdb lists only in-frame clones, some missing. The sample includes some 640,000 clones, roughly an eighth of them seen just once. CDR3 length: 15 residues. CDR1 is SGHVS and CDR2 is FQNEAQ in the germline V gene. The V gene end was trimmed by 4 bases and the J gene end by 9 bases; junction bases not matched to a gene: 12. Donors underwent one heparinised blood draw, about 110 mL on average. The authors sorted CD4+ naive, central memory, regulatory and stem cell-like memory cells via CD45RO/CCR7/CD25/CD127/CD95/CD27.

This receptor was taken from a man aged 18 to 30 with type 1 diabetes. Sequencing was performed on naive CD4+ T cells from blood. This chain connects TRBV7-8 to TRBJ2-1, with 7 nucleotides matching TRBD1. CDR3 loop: CASSSSAGGASEQFF. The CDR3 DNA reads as TGTGCCAGCAGCTCCTCGGCAGGGGGTGCGAGTGAGCAGTTCTTC.